These 13 T cell receptor beta chains were all obtained from the same sample, sequenced in a study of T cell responses to AZD1222 COVID-19 vaccine. Sequencing used immunoSEQ multiplex PCR; TCRdb keeps in-frame clones, though not all of them. This sample carries about 170,000 clones, more than 90% of them seen once, and the ten largest clones take around 1.5%. The material sequenced was peripheral blood, taken on day 0 of AZD1222 vaccination. These receptors were collected from an adult in good health.

This sequence joins TRBV5-8 and TRBJ2-3; TRBD1 might be the D (6 bases). Germline V gives CDR1 SGHTS, CDR2 YDEGEE. The CDR3 contains 14 residues. The V end lost 2 bases, the J end lost 2 bases, and 9 bases lay between the germline ends. The CDR3 nucleotides are TGTGCCAGCAGCTTTTGGGGGCTCACAGATACGCAGTATTTT. Amino acids: CASSFWGLTDTQYF.

The chain links TRBV6-5 to TRBJ1-2, with 7 bases identical to TRBD1. The CDR3 length is 13 residues. Looked up from germline, CDR1 is MNHEY and CDR2 is SVGAGI. V trimming: 6 bases; J trimming: 7 bases; junction bases outside the gene matches: 8. The CDR3 DNA is TGTGCCAGCAGGCCATGGACAGGTCGTGGCTACACCTTC. It specifies CASRPWTGRGYTF.

Remarks on this clone: Different DNA sequences within this sample yield the same CDR3. The chain links TRBV12-3 or TRBV12-4 to TRBJ1-2; D is unclear. CDR3 length: 13 residues. With 3 bases removed from V and 4 bases from J, the gap between germline ends came to 9 bases. CDR3 loop: CASSLGLRYGYTF. The CDR3 nucleotides are TGTGCCAGCAGTTTGGGCCTACGCTATGGCTACACCTTC.

V and J are TRBV3-1 (or the pseudogene TRBV3-2) and TRBJ2-5, with 12 nucleotides matching TRBD2. The ends lost 1 base at V and 4 bases at J; junction bases unmatched: 4. Germline-derived CDR1 and CDR2 are LGHDT and YNNKEL (reference sequence). The CDR3 consists of 16 residues. CDR3 DNA: TGTGCCAGCAGCCAAGTGCGACTAGCGGGAGCAGAGACCCAGTACTTC. The encoded protein is CASSQVRLAGAETQYF.

This sequence joins TRBV29-1 and TRBJ2-1; D not certain. The germline V gene encodes CDR1 SQVTM and CDR2 ANQGSEA. V was trimmed by 5 bases and J by 0 bases, leaving 5 bases between them. The CDR3 is 12 amino acids. CDR3 DNA: TGCAGCGTTAGGAGCTCCTACAATGAGCAGTTCTTC. It specifies CSVRSSYNEQFF.

This clone was found many times. This chain uses TRBV4-1 with TRBJ2-3; TRBD1 matches at 10 bases. Unmatched junction bases numbered 2, after V lost 6 bases and J lost 2 bases. Germline CDR1 and CDR2: MGHRA and YSYEKL. The CDR3 is made up of 14 amino acids. The CDR3 region is CASRDRGPTDTQYF. In DNA form, the CDR3 reads TGCGCCAGCAGAGACAGGGGGCCCACAGATACGCAGTATTTT.

V usage is TRBV11-2 and J usage is TRBJ2-2; no reliable D call. Germline assignment: CDR1 SGHAT and CDR2 FQNNGV. The CDR3 covers 15 residues. The germline V and J ends were trimmed by 1 base and 0 bases, with 6 bases remaining between them. The CDR3 is CASSLGRANTGELFF. In nucleotides, the CDR3 is TGTGCCAGCAGCTTAGGCAGAGCGAACACCGGGGAGCTGTTTTTT.

The rearrangement links TRBV19 to TRBJ2-7; no firm D call. V lost 5 bases and J 2 bases, leaving 13 bases between the germline ends. Germline V gene sequence: CDR1 LNHDA, CDR2 SQIVND (reference sequence). The CDR3 loop spans 14 amino acids. This CDR3 is CASSHNSVPYEQYF. As DNA, the CDR3 is TGTGCCAGTAGTCACAACAGCGTCCCCTACGAGCAGTACTTC.

The chain joins TRBV7-8 to TRBJ2-7, with 9 bases lining up with TRBD2. There are 16 residues in the CDR3. Germline V lookup: CDR1 SGHVS, CDR2 FQNEAQ. Losses at the gene ends were 1 base for V and 0 bases for J; bases not matched to a gene: 4. The DNA of the CDR3 is TGTGCCAGCAGCTTAGTGATAGCGGGGGCCTCCTACGAGCAGTACTTC. As protein: CASSLVIAGASYEQYF. Combining the CDR3 with reference TRBV7-8 and TRBJ2-7 gives the whole variable domain GAGVSQSPRYKVAKRGQDVALRCDPISGHVSLFWYQQALGQGPEFLTYFQNEAQLDKSGLPSDRFFAERPEGSVSTLKIQRTQQEDSAVYLCASSLVIAGASYEQYFGPGTRLTVT.

V gene TRBV15 combines with J gene TRBJ1-2; tentatively, D is TRBD1 (6 bases). The germline V gene encodes CDR1 LNHNV and CDR2 YYDKDF (reference sequence). The CDR3 covers 15 residues. Trimming cost V 3 bases and J 4 bases, with 15 bases left between them. The CDR3 nucleotides are TGTGCCACCAGCAGCTCAAACAGGGTTAGCTATGGCTACACCTTC. Its translation is CATSSSNRVSYGYTF.

CDR3 loop: CASSLGQGARGEQYF. The CDR3 bases are TGCGCCAGCAGCTTGGGACAGGGGGCGCGAGGTGAGCAGTACTTC. V usage is TRBV5-1 and J usage is TRBJ2-7; 10 nucleotides line up with TRBD1. Per the germline V gene, CDR1 is SGHRS and CDR2 is YFSETQ. The CDR3 covers 15 residues. V shed 0 bases and J 7 bases; nucleotides not matched to a gene: 7.

J is TRBJ1-2 and V is TRBV2; D not certain. V was cut by 7 bases and J by 4 bases, with 13 bases left in between. The CDR3 is 13 amino acids. Germline loops: CDR1 SNHLY, CDR2 FYNNEI. The CDR3 DNA reads TGTGCCAGCACCGTAGGTGGAATCTATGGCTACACCTTC. Amino acids: CASTVGGIYGYTF.

The chain combines TRBV7-2 with TRBJ2-5; 7 bases are a match to TRBD2. V lost 0 bases and J lost 4; bases outside the gene matches: 2. Germline V gene data show CDR1 as SGHTA and CDR2 as FQGNSA. This CDR3 spans 14 amino acids. The DNA of the CDR3 is TGTGCCAGCAGCTTAGCGGGAGGGTTAGAGACCCAGTACTTC. Translated: CASSLAGGLETQYF.